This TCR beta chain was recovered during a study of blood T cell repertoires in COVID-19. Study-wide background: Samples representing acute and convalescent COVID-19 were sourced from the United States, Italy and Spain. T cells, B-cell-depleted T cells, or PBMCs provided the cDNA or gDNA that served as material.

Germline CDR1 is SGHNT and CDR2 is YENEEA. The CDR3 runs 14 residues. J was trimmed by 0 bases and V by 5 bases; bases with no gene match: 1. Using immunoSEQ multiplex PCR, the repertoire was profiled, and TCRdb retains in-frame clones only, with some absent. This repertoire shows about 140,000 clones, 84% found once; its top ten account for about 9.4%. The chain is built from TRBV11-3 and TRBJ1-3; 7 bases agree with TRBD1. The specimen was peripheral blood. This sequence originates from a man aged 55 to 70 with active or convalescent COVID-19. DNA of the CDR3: TGTGCCAGCAGCCAGGGGGGCTCTGGAAACACCATATATTTT. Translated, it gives CASSQGGSGNTIYF. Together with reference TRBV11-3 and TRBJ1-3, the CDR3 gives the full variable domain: EAGVVQSPRYKIIEKKQPVAFWCNPISGHNTLYWYLQNLGQGPELLIRYENEEAVDDSQLPKDRFSAERLKGVDSTLKIQPAELGDSAVYLCASSQGGSGNTIYFGEGSWLTVV.